This is a list of T cell receptor beta chains from one sample in a study of blood T cell repertoires in COVID-19. Clones were sequenced by immunoSEQ multiplex PCR, and TCRdb holds only the in-frame ones, with some missing. This table holds 300,000 to 400,000 clones, under 95% found once. The specimen sequenced was peripheral blood. These TCRs come from a woman between 18 and 29 years old who had recovered from COVID-19. CDR3s include the opening cysteine and the closing phenylalanine or tryptophan. The D gene is left open where the match is weak. Some rows have no size entry. The others give once, few or many, or a class for an expanded clone.

TRBD1,15,TRBJ1-2,-,TRBV9,CASTRTGGGNYGYTF,TGTGCCAGCACCAGGACAGGGGGCGGGAACTATGGCTACACCTTC
TRBD2,15,TRBJ2-3,-,TRBV7-2,CASSWRGRWADTQYF,TGTGCCAGCAGCTGGCGGGGGAGATGGGCAGATACGCAGTATTTT
-,15,TRBJ2-5,-,TRBV7-7,CASSLSSAGLETQYF,TGTGCCAGCAGCTTATCGTCCGCTGGGCTCGAGACCCAGTACTTC
TRBD1,16,TRBJ1-4,-,TRBV4-3,CASSPRQGGSNEKLFF,TGCGCCAGCAGCCCCCGACAGGGAGGTTCTAATGAAAAACTGTTTTTT
-,14,TRBJ2-5,once,TRBV29-1,CSVEGTSSFGTQYF,TGCAGCGTTGAGGGGACAAGTAGTTTCGGGACCCAGTACTTC
TRBD1,15,TRBJ2-3,-,TRBV19,CASSKRQGATDTQYF,TGTGCCAGTAGTAAACGACAGGGGGCCACAGATACGCAGTATTTT
TRBD1,16,TRBJ2-5,once,TRBV9,CASSVEPGQAKETQYF,TGTGCCAGCAGCGTAGAACCGGGACAGGCCAAAGAGACCCAGTACTTC
TRBD1,16,TRBJ2-1,-,TRBV5-1,CASSPGTGVAYNEQFF,TGCGCCAGCAGCCCCGGGACAGGGGTCGCCTACAATGAGCAGTTCTTC
TRBD2,16,TRBJ2-1,-,TRBV19,CASSKSSGDSYNEQFF,TGTGCCAGTAGTAAGTCTAGCGGGGACTCCTACAATGAGCAGTTCTTC
-,16,TRBJ1-1,-,TRBV5-4,CASSSRARDGNTEAFF,TGTGCCAGCAGCTCTCGAGCCAGGGATGGGAACACTGAAGCTTTCTTT
-,14,TRBJ2-3,-,TRBV20-1,CSASPFAVTDTQYF,TGCAGTGCTAGTCCGTTCGCGGTTACAGATACGCAGTATTTT
TRBD2,15,TRBJ2-2,-,TRBV28,CASSLYGRADGELFF,TGTGCCAGCAGTTTATACGGGAGGGCCGACGGGGAGCTGTTTTTT
-,17,TRBJ2-1,-,TRBV18,CASSQASWYSPYNEQFF,TGTGCCAGCTCACAGGCAAGTTGGTACAGTCCTTACAATGAGCAGTTCTTC
TRBD2,16,TRBJ2-2,-,TRBV15,CATSRGAAGGTGELFF,TGTGCCACCAGCAGAGGGGCGGCGGGAGGCACCGGGGAGCTGTTTTTT
-,18,TRBJ1-1,-,TRBV7-6,CASSSSQRRTDVNTEAFF,TGTGCCAGCAGCTCATCTCAGCGCCGGACAGACGTGAACACTGAAGCTTTCTTT
-,15,TRBJ2-2,-,TRBV5-4,CASSSPRGAGGELFF,TGTGCCAGCAGCTCCCCTCGCGGGGCGGGTGGGGAGCTGTTTTTT
TRBD2,16,TRBJ2-3,once,TRBV7-8,CASRPRASGREDTQYF,TGTGCCAGCAGACCCAGGGCTAGCGGGAGAGAAGATACGCAGTATTTT
TRBD1,17,TRBJ1-1,-,TRBV4-3,CASSQGSGGTLNTEAFF,TGCGCCAGCAGCCAAGGTTCAGGGGGAACCCTGAACACTGAAGCTTTCTTT
TRBD1,13,TRBJ1-2,-,TRBV29-1,CSVKDRVVYGYTF,TGCAGCGTCAAGGACAGGGTGGTCTATGGCTACACCTTC
-,15,TRBJ1-3,-,TRBV30,CAWSVRRGSGNTIYF,TGTGCCTGGAGTGTGCGGAGGGGCTCTGGAAACACCATATATTTT
-,12,TRBJ1-2,-,TRBV29-1,CSVENGGRGYTF,TGCAGCGTTGAGAACGGGGGGAGAGGCTACACCTTC
-,14,TRBJ2-5,-,TRBV27,CASMHSGTQETQYF,TGTGCCAGCATGCACTCAGGGACACAAGAGACCCAGTACTTC
-,16,TRBJ2-2,-,TRBV9,CASSVATRLGPGELFF,TGTGCCAGCAGCGTAGCGACTAGGCTAGGGCCCGGGGAGCTGTTTTTT
-,17,TRBJ1-5,-,TRBV24-1,CATSDAGWEDGNQPQHF,TGTGCCACCAGTGATGCCGGATGGGAGGACGGCAATCAGCCCCAGCATTTT
-,16,TRBJ2-1,-,TRBV5-1,CASSSMGGKVNNEQFF,TGCGCCAGCAGCTCGATGGGGGGAAAGGTGAACAATGAGCAGTTCTTC
-,16,TRBJ2-3,once,TRBV6-5,CASSYSMGQITDTQYF,TGTGCCAGCAGTTACTCGATGGGGCAGATCACAGATACGCAGTATTTT
TRBD1,15,TRBJ1-2,few,TRBV27,CASSLGDRGLFGYTF,TGTGCCAGCAGTTTAGGGGACAGGGGACTTTTTGGCTACACCTTC
-,14,TRBJ1-2,-,TRBV28,CASSTPPGPYGYTF,TGTGCCAGCAGCACCCCCCCTGGCCCTTATGGCTACACCTTC
-,11,TRBJ2-2,-,TRBV28,CASGPPGELFF,TGTGCCTCAGGCCCCCCCGGGGAGCTGTTTTTT
TRBD1,14,TRBJ1-2,-,TRBV5-6,CASSLTGVSYGYTF,TGTGCCAGCAGCTTGACAGGGGTCTCCTATGGCTACACCTTC
TRBD2,16,TRBJ2-1,few,TRBV5-1,CASSPQGLGSYNEQFF,TGCGCCAGCAGCCCTCAAGGACTAGGTAGCTACAATGAGCAGTTCTTC
-,17,TRBJ1-3,-,TRBV3-1/TRBV3-2,CASSHGQTASSGNTIYF,TGTGCCAGCAGCCACGGGCAGACAGCCTCCTCTGGAAACACCATATATTTT
TRBD2,16,TRBJ2-5,-,TRBV11-3,CASSLDGGRALETQYF,TGTGCCAGCAGCTTAGACGGGGGGAGGGCCTTGGAGACCCAGTACTTC
TRBD1,15,TRBJ2-2,-,TRBV6-2/TRBV6-3,CASSSRTGRTGELFF,TGTGCCAGCAGCTCCCGGACAGGGAGGACCGGGGAGCTGTTTTTT
-,16,TRBJ1-1,-,TRBV15,CATSSPGEPLNTEAFF,TGTGCCACCAGCAGTCCCGGGGAGCCCTTAAACACTGAAGCTTTCTTT
-,16,TRBJ2-6,few,TRBV15,CATSRDSGSGANVLTF,TGTGCCACCAGCAGAGATAGCGGCTCTGGGGCCAACGTCCTGACTTTC
-,15,TRBJ2-5,-,TRBV7-9,CASSLATGERETQYF,TGTGCCAGCAGCTTAGCAACGGGAGAACGGGAGACCCAGTACTTC
-,16,TRBJ2-1,-,TRBV4-3,CASSQAEGFGSYEQFF,TGCGCCAGCAGCCAAGCTGAGGGTTTTGGATCGTATGAGCAGTTCTTC
-,17,TRBJ2-1,once,TRBV5-4,CASSSADSSSTYNEQFF,TGTGCCAGCAGCTCTGCGGACAGCTCCTCAACCTACAATGAGCAGTTCTTC
TRBD2,16,TRBJ2-5,-,TRBV2,CASSAPGAGGRETQYF,TGTGCCAGCAGTGCCCCGGGAGCGGGAGGGCGGGAGACCCAGTACTTC
TRBD1,15,TRBJ1-1,once,TRBV7-9,CASSTVGQGRTEAFF,TGTGCCAGCAGCACCGTTGGACAGGGAAGGACTGAAGCTTTCTTT
-,13,TRBJ2-5,-,TRBV7-8,CASSLVQQETQYF,TGTGCCAGCAGCTTAGTACAACAAGAGACCCAGTACTTC
-,14,TRBJ1-5,-,TRBV4-3,CASSQDGKDQPQHF,TGCGCCAGCAGCCAAGACGGGAAGGACCAGCCCCAGCATTTT
-,14,TRBJ2-1,once,TRBV5-8,CASSPQTSSDEQFF,TGTGCCAGCAGCCCTCAGACTAGTTCCGATGAGCAGTTCTTC
TRBD1,15,TRBJ1-2,-,TRBV7-9,CASNLVGQGTGGYTF,TGTGCCAGCAACCTCGTGGGACAGGGGACGGGGGGCTACACCTTC
TRBD2,16,TRBJ2-5,-,TRBV18,CASSPRLAGGQETQYF,TGTGCCAGCTCGCCACGACTAGCGGGAGGGCAGGAGACCCAGTACTTC
TRBD1,14,TRBJ2-5,once,TRBV10-2,CASILGTGGETQYF,TGCGCCAGCATTCTCGGGACAGGGGGCGAGACCCAGTACTTC
TRBD1,15,TRBJ1-1,-,TRBV7-8,CASSRTGTGRTEAFF,TGTGCCAGCAGTCGCACCGGGACAGGGAGAACTGAAGCTTTCTTT
TRBD1,20,TRBJ2-1,-,TRBV3-1/TRBV3-2,CASSHIREGALGRKGNEQFF,TGTGCCAGCAGCCATATAAGAGAGGGGGCGTTGGGTCGGAAAGGCAATGAGCAGTTCTTC
TRBD1,18,TRBJ1-5,-,TRBV2,CASSQELGQGTSNQPQHF,TGTGCCAGCAGCCAGGAACTCGGACAGGGTACGAGCAATCAGCCCCAGCATTTT
-,13,TRBJ2-3,-,TRBV5-4,CASSPLRSDTQYF,TGTGCCAGCAGCCCGCTTCGGTCAGATACGCAGTATTTT